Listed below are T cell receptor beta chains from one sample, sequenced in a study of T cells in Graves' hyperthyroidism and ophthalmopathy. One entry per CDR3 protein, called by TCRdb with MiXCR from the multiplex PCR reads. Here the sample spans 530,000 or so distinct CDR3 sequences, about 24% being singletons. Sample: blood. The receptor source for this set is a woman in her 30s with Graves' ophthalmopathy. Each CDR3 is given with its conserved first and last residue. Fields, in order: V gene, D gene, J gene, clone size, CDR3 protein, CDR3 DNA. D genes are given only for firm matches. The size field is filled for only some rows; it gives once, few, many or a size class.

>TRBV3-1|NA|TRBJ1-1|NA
CASSPLRVNTEAFF
TGTGCCAGCAGCCCGCTCAGGGTGAACACTGAAGCTTTCTTT
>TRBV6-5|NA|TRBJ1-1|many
CASSSTDTEAFF
TGTGCCAGCAGTTCGACGGACACTGAAGCTTTCTTT
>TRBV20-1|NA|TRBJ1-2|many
CSALAYGYTF
TGCAGTGCTCTTGCCTATGGCTACACCTTC
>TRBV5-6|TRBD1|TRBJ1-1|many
CASGTGQGSRGDTEAFF
TGTGCCAGCGGGACGGGACAGGGGTCTCGGGGTGACACTGAAGCTTTCTTT
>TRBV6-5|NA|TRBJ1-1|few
CASSYYPATEAFF
TGTGCCAGCAGTTACTATCCGGCGACTGAAGCTTTCTTT
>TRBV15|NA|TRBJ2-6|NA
CATSRDQLGTGLTF
TGTGCCACCAGCAGAGATCAACTTGGGACCGGCCTGACTTTC
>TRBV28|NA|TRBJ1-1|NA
CASSLYDWFRVDTEAFF
TGTGCCAGCAGTTTGTATGACTGGTTTAGGGTGGACACTGAAGCTTTCTTT
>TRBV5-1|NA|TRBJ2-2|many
CASSFKNTGELFF
TGCGCCAGCAGCTTCAAGAACACCGGGGAGCTGTTTTTT
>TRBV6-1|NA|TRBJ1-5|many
CASSAGQQPQHF
TGTGCCAGCAGTGCTGGACAACAGCCCCAGCATTTT
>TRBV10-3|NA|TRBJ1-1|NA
CAISGGVNTEAFF
TGTGCCATCAGTGGGGGAGTGAACACTGAAGCTTTCTTT
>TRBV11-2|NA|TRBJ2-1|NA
CASSFRPRGGAGNEQFF
TGTGCCAGCAGCTTTCGCCCCAGGGGGGGGGCCGGGAATGAGCAGTTCTTC
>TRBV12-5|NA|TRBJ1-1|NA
CASGGSEAFF
TGTGCTAGTGGTGGGTCGGAAGCTTTCTTT
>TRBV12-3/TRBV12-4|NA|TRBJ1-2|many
CASSFPNYGYTF
TGTGCCAGCAGTTTCCCGAACTATGGCTACACCTTC
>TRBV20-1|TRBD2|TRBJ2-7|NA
CSARVWAGGPYEQYF
TGCAGTGCTAGGGTGTGGGCGGGGGGCCCCTACGAGCAGTACTTC
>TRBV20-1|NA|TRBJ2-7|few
CSAIPHTTYEQYF
TGCAGTGCTATACCCCACACAACCTACGAGCAGTACTTC
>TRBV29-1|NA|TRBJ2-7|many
CSVVSTYEQYF
TGCAGCGTTGTCAGCACCTACGAGCAGTACTTC
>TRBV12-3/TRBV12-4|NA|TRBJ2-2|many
CASSLLGGNTGELFF
TGTGCCAGCAGTTTACTTGGAGGAAACACCGGGGAGCTGTTTTTT
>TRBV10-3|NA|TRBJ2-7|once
CAITLGQSYEQYF
TGTGCCATCACTTTAGGACAGTCCTACGAGCAGTACTTC
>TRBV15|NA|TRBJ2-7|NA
CATSRGSRVEVYDQYF
TGTGCCACCAGCAGAGGATCTCGCGTAGAGGTCTACGATCAGTACTTC
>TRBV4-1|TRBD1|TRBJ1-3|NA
CASSQNRDSSGNTIYF
TGCGCCAGCAGCCAAAACCGGGACAGCTCTGGAAACACCATATATTTT
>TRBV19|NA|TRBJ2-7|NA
CASSPRRNEQYF
TGTGCCAGTAGTCCCCGGCGAAATGAGCAGTACTTC
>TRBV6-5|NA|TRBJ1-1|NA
CACTLMRGSTEAFF
TGTGCCTGCACTTTGATGCGGGGGAGCACTGAAGCTTTCTTT
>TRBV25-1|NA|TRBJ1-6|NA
CASSDWAGPTYNSPLHF
TGTGCCAGCAGTGATTGGGCGGGGCCCACCTATAATTCACCCCTCCACTTT
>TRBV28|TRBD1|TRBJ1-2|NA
CASSSPTGTGEMGYGYTF
TGTGCCAGCAGTTCGCCGACAGGGACAGGGGAAATGGGCTATGGCTACACCTTC
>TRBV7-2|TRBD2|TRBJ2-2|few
CASSRTRGGELFF
TGTGCCAGCAGCCGGACTAGAGGCGGGGAGCTGTTTTTT
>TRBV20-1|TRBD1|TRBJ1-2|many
CSAIGQEGYGYTF
TGCAGTGCTATAGGACAGGAGGGGTATGGCTACACCTTC
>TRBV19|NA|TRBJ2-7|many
CASSTAVAYEQYF
TGTGCCAGTAGTACCGCAGTAGCCTACGAGCAGTACTTC
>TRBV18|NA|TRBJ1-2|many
CASSPPGAYGYTF
TGTGCCAGCTCACCACCTGGGGCCTATGGCTACACCTTC
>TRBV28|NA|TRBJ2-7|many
CASSLPASSYEQYF
TGTGCCAGCAGTTTACCTGCCAGCTCCTACGAGCAGTACTTC
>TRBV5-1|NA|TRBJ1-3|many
CASSLTPLGDGNTIYF
TGCGCCAGCAGCTTGACACCTTTGGGGGATGGAAACACCATATATTTT
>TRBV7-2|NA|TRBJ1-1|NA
CASSLQGDTEACF
TGTGCCAGCAGCCTACAGGGAGACACTGAAGCTTGCTTT
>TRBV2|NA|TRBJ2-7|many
CASSGQRHEQYF
TGTGCCAGCAGCGGACAGCGCCACGAGCAGTACTTC
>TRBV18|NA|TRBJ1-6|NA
CASSPGQNYSPLHF
TGTGCCAGCTCACCCGGACAGAACTATTCACCCCTCCACTTT
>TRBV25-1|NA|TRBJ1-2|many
CASSNMDGYTF
TGTGCCAGCAGTAATATGGATGGCTACACCTTC
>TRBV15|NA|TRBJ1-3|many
CATSRVRGSGNTIYF
TGTGCCACCAGCAGAGTCCGAGGTTCTGGAAACACCATATATTTT
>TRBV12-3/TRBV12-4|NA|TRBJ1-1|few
CASSFYPNTEAFF
TGTGCCAGCAGTTTTTATCCGAACACTGAAGCTTTCTTT
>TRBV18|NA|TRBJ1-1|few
CASSDTLNTEAFF
TGTGCCAGCTCAGACACCCTTAACACTGAAGCTTTCTTT
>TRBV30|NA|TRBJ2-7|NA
CAWSVRSVSSYEQYF
TGTGCCTGGAGTGTAAGAAGCGTGAGCTCCTACGAGCAGTACTTC
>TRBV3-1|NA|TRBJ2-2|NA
CASSQRGDTGELFF
TGTGCCAGCAGCCAACGAGGAGATACCGGGGAGCTGTTTTTT
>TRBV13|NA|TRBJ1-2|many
CASKEGENYGYTF
TGTGCCAGCAAGGAGGGCGAGAACTATGGCTACACCTTC
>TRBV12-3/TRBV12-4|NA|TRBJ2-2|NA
CASIVAGSTGELFF
TGTGCCAGCATCGTGGCGGGAAGTACCGGGGAGCTGTTTTTT
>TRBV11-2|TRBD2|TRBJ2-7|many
CASSLAAGDYEQYF
TGTGCCAGCAGCTTAGCAGCGGGGGACTACGAGCAGTACTTC
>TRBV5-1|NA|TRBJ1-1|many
CASSSSSEAFF
TGCGCCAGCAGCTCCTCCAGTGAAGCTTTCTTT
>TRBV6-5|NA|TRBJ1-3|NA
CASSYSGGILGNTIYF
TGTGCCAGCAGTTACTCGGGGGGGATCCTCGGAAACACCATATATTTT
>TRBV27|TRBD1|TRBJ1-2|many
CASSLSTGGYGYTF
TGTGCCAGCAGTTTATCAACAGGGGGCTATGGCTACACCTTC
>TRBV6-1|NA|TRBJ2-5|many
CASRTGREETQYF
TGTGCCTCGCGGACAGGGAGGGAAGAGACCCAGTACTTC
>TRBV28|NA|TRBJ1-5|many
CASSWGHSNQPQHF
TGTGCCAGCAGTTGGGGTCATAGCAATCAGCCCCAGCATTTT
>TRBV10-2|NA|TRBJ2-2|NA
CASNAKGRYTGELFF
TGCGCCAGCAATGCGAAGGGAAGGTACACCGGGGAGCTGTTTTTT
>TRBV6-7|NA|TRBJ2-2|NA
CASSYPLGPGSEAGELFF
TGTGCCAGCAGTTACCCCTTAGGTCCGGGGAGTGAGGCCGGGGAGCTGTTTTTT
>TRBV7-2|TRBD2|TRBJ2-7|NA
CASSSSGKIDEQYF
TGTGCCAGCAGCTCTAGCGGGAAAATCGACGAGCAGTACTTC
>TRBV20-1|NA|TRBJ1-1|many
CSVRTALNTEAFF
TGCAGTGTTCGGACCGCTCTGAACACTGAAGCTTTCTTT
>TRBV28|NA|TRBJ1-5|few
CASSSTNNQPQHF
TGTGCCAGCAGTTCCACCAACAATCAGCCCCAGCATTTT
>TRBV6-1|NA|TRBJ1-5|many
CATRADRQGNQPQHF
TGTGCCACAAGGGCTGACCGACAGGGCAATCAGCCCCAGCATTTT
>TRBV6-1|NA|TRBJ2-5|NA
CASRGPSGQQETQYF
TGTGCCAGCAGAGGACCCTCCGGCCAACAAGAGACCCAGTACTTC
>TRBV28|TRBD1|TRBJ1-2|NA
CASSFRGLVHGYTF
TGTGCCAGCAGTTTCAGGGGGCTCGTCCATGGCTACACCTTC